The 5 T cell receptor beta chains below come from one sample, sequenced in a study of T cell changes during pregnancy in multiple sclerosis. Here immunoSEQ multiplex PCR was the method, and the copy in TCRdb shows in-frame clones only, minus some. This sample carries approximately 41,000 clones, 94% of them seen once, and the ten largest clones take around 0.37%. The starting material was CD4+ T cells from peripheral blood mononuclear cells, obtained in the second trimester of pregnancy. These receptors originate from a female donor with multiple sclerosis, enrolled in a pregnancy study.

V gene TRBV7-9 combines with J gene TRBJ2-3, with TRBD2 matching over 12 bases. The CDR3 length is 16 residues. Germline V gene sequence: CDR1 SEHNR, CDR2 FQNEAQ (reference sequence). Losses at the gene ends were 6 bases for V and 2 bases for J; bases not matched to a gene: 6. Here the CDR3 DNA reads TGTGCCAGCAGTAGGACTAGCGGGATAGACACAGATACGCAGTATTTT. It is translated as CASSRTSGIDTDTQYF.

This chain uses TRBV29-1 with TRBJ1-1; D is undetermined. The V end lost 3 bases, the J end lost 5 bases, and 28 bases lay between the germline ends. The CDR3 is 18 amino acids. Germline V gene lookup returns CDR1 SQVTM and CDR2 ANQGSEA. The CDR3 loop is CSVEWRRRSRQTQTEAFF. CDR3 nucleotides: TGCAGCGTTGAGTGGAGAAGGAGGTCTAGGCAAACCCAGACTGAAGCTTTCTTT.

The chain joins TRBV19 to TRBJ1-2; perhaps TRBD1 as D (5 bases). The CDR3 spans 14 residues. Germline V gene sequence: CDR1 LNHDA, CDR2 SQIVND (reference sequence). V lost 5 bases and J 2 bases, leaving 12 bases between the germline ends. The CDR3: CASSPDSQNYGYTF. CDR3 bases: TGTGCCAGTAGTCCCGACAGCCAGAACTATGGCTACACCTTC.

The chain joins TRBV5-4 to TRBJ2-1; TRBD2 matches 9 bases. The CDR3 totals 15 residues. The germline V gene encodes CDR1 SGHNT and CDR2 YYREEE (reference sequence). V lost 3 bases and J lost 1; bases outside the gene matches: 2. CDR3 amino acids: CASSWAGGSYNEQFF. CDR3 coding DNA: TGTGCCAGCAGCTGGGCGGGGGGGTCCTACAATGAGCAGTTCTTC.

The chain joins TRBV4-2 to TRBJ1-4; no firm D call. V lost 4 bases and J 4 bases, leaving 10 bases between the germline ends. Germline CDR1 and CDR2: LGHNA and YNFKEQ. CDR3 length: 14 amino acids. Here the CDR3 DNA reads TGTGCCAGCAGCCGTCAGGTTGATAATGAAAAACTGTTTTTT. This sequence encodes CASSRQVDNEKLFF.